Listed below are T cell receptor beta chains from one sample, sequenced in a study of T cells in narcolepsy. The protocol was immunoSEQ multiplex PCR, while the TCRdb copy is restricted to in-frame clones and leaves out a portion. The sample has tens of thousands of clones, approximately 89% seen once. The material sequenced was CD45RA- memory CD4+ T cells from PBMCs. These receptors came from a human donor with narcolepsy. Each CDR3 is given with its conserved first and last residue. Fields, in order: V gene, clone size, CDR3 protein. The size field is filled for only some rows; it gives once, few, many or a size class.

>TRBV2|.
CASNPGGAGYTF
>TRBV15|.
CATSRRRDEKLFF
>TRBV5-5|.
CASSQGQALYNEQFF
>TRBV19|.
CASSTWTGENSPLHF
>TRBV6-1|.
CASTGTISLSEQYF
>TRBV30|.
CAWSAGDGQPQHF
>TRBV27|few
CASSTGTSGPGEQYF
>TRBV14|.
CASSHPYSDRASYEQYF
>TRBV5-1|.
CASSLAPANYGYTF
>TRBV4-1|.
CASTYGTSGTSEQFF
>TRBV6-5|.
CASSSQDRRSYEQYF
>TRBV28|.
CASSPLRAGQDDQPQHF